Each of the 20 T cell receptor beta chains below was sequenced from the same sample in a study of blood T cell repertoires in COVID-19. Clones were sequenced by immunoSEQ multiplex PCR, and TCRdb holds only the in-frame ones, with some missing. The sample lists 70,000 or so clones, around nine tenths seen once, with approximately 10% in the top ten. Sequenced: peripheral blood. Source of these receptors: a woman aged 18-29 years with acute or convalescent COVID-19.

The chain links TRBV11-3 to TRBJ2-2; 7 bases line up with TRBD1. V shed 5 bases and J 4 bases; nucleotides not matched to a gene: 4. Germline V gene data show CDR1 as SGHNT and CDR2 as YENEEA. The CDR3 loop spans 14 amino acids. CDR3 DNA: TGTGCCAGCAGCCCGTACAGGGGCACCGGGGAGCTGTTTTTT. It translates to CASSPYRGTGELFF.

This clone was counted between two and nine times. This chain joins TRBV11-2 and TRBJ1-1; 9 bases line up with TRBD1. Trimming removed 0 bases from V and 0 bases from J; junction bases left unmatched: 5. Germline CDR1 reads SGHAT; CDR2 reads FQNNGV. The CDR3 spans 17 residues. CDR3 protein: CASSLDTGGLMNTEAFF. The DNA of the CDR3 is TGTGCCAGCAGCTTAGATACAGGGGGCCTCATGAACACTGAAGCTTTCTTT.

The V gene is TRBV16, the J gene TRBJ2-1; 9 nucleotides agree with TRBD2. The germline V gene encodes CDR1 KGHSY and CDR2 FQNENV. The CDR3 spans 13 residues. After removal of 2 bases from V and 7 bases from J, the junction contained 0 bases not matched to a gene. In DNA, the CDR3 is TGTGCCAGCAGCCAAGCGGGAGGGAATGAGCAGTTCTTC. Protein sequence: CASSQAGGNEQFF.

The chain combines TRBV19 with TRBJ1-5, with 9 bases that match TRBD1. CDR1 is LNHDA, CDR2 SQIVND, per germline (reference sequence). This CDR3 is 17 amino acids long. With 4 bases clipped from V and 3 bases from J, the junction kept 10 bases outside the gene matches. As DNA, the CDR3 is TGTGCCAGTAGTACGGTCTGGACAGGGGTTGTCAATCAGCCCCAGCATTTT. This gives the protein CASSTVWTGVVNQPQHF.

J is TRBJ1-2 and V is TRBV29-1, with 12 positions matching TRBD1. The CDR3 runs to 16 residues. V was pared by 0 bases and J by 8 bases, with 10 bases of the junction left unmatched. CDR1 and CDR2 from the germline V gene are SQVTM and ANQGSEA. The CDR3 nucleotides read TGCAGCGTTGAAGATGACAGCCTAGGGACAGGGGGCGGCTACACCTTC. It is translated as CSVEDDSLGTGGGYTF.

V gene TRBV30 combines with J gene TRBJ1-3, with D perhaps matching TRBD1 (6 bases). The CDR3 contains 12 residues. The germline CDR1 and CDR2 sequences are GTSNPN and SVGIG (reference sequence). The CDR3 DNA sequence: TGTGCGGGAACGGGGGGCCGAGACACCATATATTTT. It specifies CAGTGGRDTIYF.

The rearrangement links TRBV5-1 to TRBJ2-3; D might be TRBD2 (7 bases). V lost 3 bases and J 4 bases, leaving 9 bases between the germline ends. This CDR3 region has 13 residues. Germline values: CDR1 SGHRS, CDR2 YFSETQ. The CDR3 bases are TGCGCCAGCAGCTCCGGGGGGCCAGATACGCAGTATTTT. Its translation: CASSSGGPDTQYF.

This chain connects TRBV6-5 to TRBJ2-7; weak D call: TRBD1 (5 bases). The CDR3 loop spans 14 amino acids. V gave up 3 bases and J gave up 0 bases, with 9 bases separating them. Germline-derived CDR1 and CDR2 are MNHEY and SVGAGI. As DNA, the CDR3 is TGTGCCAGCAGTTATCAGGGAAGCTCCTACGAGCAGTACTTC. This sequence encodes CASSYQGSSYEQYF.

This chain links TRBV15 with TRBJ2-1, with D perhaps matching TRBD2 (5 bases). Germline CDR1 LNHNV, CDR2 YYDKDF (reference sequence). The CDR3 spans 14 residues. The V end lost 0 bases, the J end lost 10 bases, and 13 bases lay between the germline ends. The CDR3 sequence: CATSRDGSSDEQFF. DNA for the CDR3: TGTGCCACCAGCAGAGATGGGAGTTCGGACGAGCAGTTCTTC.

This chain joins TRBV4-1 and TRBJ2-3; 10 bases line up with TRBD2. The CDR3 sequence is 16 residues long. The germline CDR1 and CDR2 sequences are MGHRA and YSYEKL. With V trimmed by 2 bases and J by 1 base, 3 bases remained unmatched. The CDR3 DNA reads as TGCGCCAGCAGCCAAATTGGACTAGCGGGCACAGATACGCAGTATTTT. Translation: CASSQIGLAGTDTQYF.

This chain uses TRBV2 with TRBJ1-4; maybe TRBD1 (5 bases). V lost 4 bases and J lost 12, with 9 bases in between. Germline V gives CDR1 SNHLY, CDR2 FYNNEI. The CDR3 loop spans 11 amino acids. The CDR3 reads CASSVEGELFF. The DNA of the CDR3 is TGTGCCAGCAGTGTTGAAGGGGAACTGTTTTTT.

The rearrangement uses TRBV7-8 and TRBJ2-4, with a weak D call TRBD2 (5 bases). Looked up from germline, CDR1 is SGHVS and CDR2 is FQNEAQ. Trimming took off 4 bases at V and 7 bases at J, with 29 bases between the two ends. There are 19 residues in the CDR3. CDR3 protein: CASSSLPWTQDGPANIQYF. For the CDR3, the DNA is TGTGCCAGCAGCTCCCTGCCCTGGACTCAAGACGGCCCTGCGAACATTCAGTACTTC. The whole variable domain, filled in from reference TRBV7-8 and TRBJ2-4, reads GAGVSQSPRYKVAKRGQDVALRCDPISGHVSLFWYQQALGQGPEFLTYFQNEAQLDKSGLPSDRFFAERPEGSVSTLKIQRTQQEDSAVYLCASSSLPWTQDGPANIQYFGAGTRLSVL.

The V gene is TRBV5-1, the J gene TRBJ1-1, with 9 bases matching TRBD1. The germline V gene encodes CDR1 SGHRS and CDR2 YFSETQ. The CDR3 consists of 14 residues. Unmatched junction bases numbered 6, after V lost 4 bases and J lost 5 bases. The CDR3 DNA reads as TGCGCCAGCAGCACCTGGACAGGGGCGACTGAAGCTTTCTTT. Its protein is CASSTWTGATEAFF.

The genes are TRBV6-5 and TRBJ1-2, with a possible D match to TRBD1 (5 bases). This CDR3 region has 12 residues. The germline gives CDR1 MNHEY, CDR2 SVGAGI. V shed 7 bases and J shed 7 bases, with 13 bases lying between them. CDR3 sequence (DNA): TGTGCCAGCAAAATTTCCGGGGGTGGCTACACCTTC. Amino acid sequence: CASKISGGGYTF.

This clone showed up many times. The V and J genes are TRBV12-3 or TRBV12-4 and TRBJ1-6, with 8 positions matching TRBD1. The CDR3 is 13 residues long. The V segment lost 5 bases and the J segment 8 bases; nucleotides outside the gene matches: 2. This CDR3 reads CASSQTGDSPLHF. The DNA for the CDR3 is TGTGCCAGCAGTCAGACAGGGGATTCACCCCTCCACTTT.

The chain uses TRBV28 and TRBJ2-6; 7 nucleotides line up with TRBD1. Germline-derived CDR1 and CDR2 are MDHEN and SYDVKM. The V segment lost 7 bases and the J segment 0 bases; nucleotides outside the gene matches: 9. The CDR3 loop spans 17 amino acids. CDR3 protein: CASTRDSIFSGANVLTF. The CDR3 DNA reads TGTGCCAGCACACGGGACAGCATATTCTCTGGGGCCAACGTCCTGACTTTC.

V and J are TRBV27 and TRBJ1-6; D gene unclear. CDR1 and CDR2 from the germline V gene are MNHEY and SMNVEV (reference sequence). This CDR3 has 15 residues. V was cut by 6 bases and J by 4 bases, with 13 bases left in between. The CDR3 protein is CASRKSQRYNSPLHF. The CDR3 nucleotides are TGTGCCAGCAGAAAGTCCCAGCGATATAATTCACCCCTCCACTTT.

The rearrangement links TRBV28 to TRBJ1-5, with 9 bases matching TRBD1. This CDR3 has 17 residues. J gave up 1 base and V 2 bases, and 6 bases lay outside the gene matches. Per the germline V gene, CDR1 is MDHEN and CDR2 is SYDVKM. The CDR3 sequence: CASSLGQGLRSNQPQHF. The CDR3 DNA sequence: TGTGCCAGCAGTTTAGGACAGGGGCTACGGAGCAATCAGCCCCAGCATTTT. The entire variable domain, with the rest obtained from reference TRBV28 and TRBJ1-5, is as follows: DVKVTQSSRYLVKRTGEKVFLECVQDMDHENMFWYRQDPGLGLRLIYFSYDVKMKEKGDIPEGYSVSREKKERFSLILESASTNQTSMYLCASSLGQGLRSNQPQHFGDGTRLSIL.

The chain is built from TRBV7-8 and TRBJ1-1, with a possible D match to TRBD1 (6 bases). The germline V gene encodes CDR1 SGHVS and CDR2 FQNEAQ. Deletions cut 4 bases from V and 5 bases from J, with 14 bases between. The CDR3 runs 14 residues. As DNA, the CDR3 is TGTGCCAGCAGCTCGGACAGCAGGCGGACTGAAGCTTTCTTT. The encoded protein is CASSSDSRRTEAFF.

J is TRBJ2-1 and V is TRBV7-6; TRBD2 matches at 13 bases. The V segment lost 2 bases and the J segment 1 base; nucleotides outside the gene matches: 2. Germline-derived CDR1 and CDR2 are SGHVS and FNYEAQ. There are 17 residues in the CDR3. The CDR3 loop is CASSLTSGGASYNEQFF. CDR3 in DNA: TGTGCCAGCAGCTTAACTAGCGGGGGGGCGTCCTACAATGAGCAGTTCTTC.